Following are 28 T cell receptor beta chains from one sample sequenced in a study of cytomegalovirus exposure and HLA in healthy donors. The study ran its PCR with 60 Vbeta and 13 Jbeta primers. Assay used: immunoSEQ multiplex PCR; TCRdb lists only in-frame clones, some missing. The repertoire holds about 180,000 clones, 75% to 80% seen once, with approximately 6% in the top ten. Sequenced sample: PBMCs. The receptors were sampled from a man aged 35 to 55 in good health and CMV-seropositive.

The rearrangement joins TRBV11-3 to TRBJ2-1; D gene uncertain. The V gene lost 4 bases and the J gene lost 4 bases, with 8 bases spanning the gap. The CDR3 has 13 residues. The germline V gene encodes CDR1 SGHNT and CDR2 YENEEA. As DNA, the CDR3 is TGTGCCAGCAGCTCCTCAGGTTACAATGAGCAGTTCTTC. Its translation: CASSSSGYNEQFF.

The J gene is TRBJ2-2, the V gene TRBV5-5, with 10 bases fitting TRBD2. Germline V CDR1 and CDR2: SGHKS, YYEKEE (reference sequence). V shed 4 bases, J shed 5 bases, and the junction held 8 bases outside the gene matches. The CDR3 loop spans 16 amino acids. DNA for the CDR3: TGTGCCAGCAGCGTGGGACTAGCGAGCGGGACCGGGGAGCTGTTTTTT. Residues: CASSVGLASGTGELFF.

This clone was picked up one time. The V call is TRBV5-1, the J call TRBJ2-5; D is unclear. V shed 4 bases and J shed 1 base, with 8 bases lying between them. Germline V gene sequence: CDR1 SGHRS, CDR2 YFSETQ. The CDR3 spans 13 residues. This chain's CDR3 is CASSRWPQETQYF. The DNA for the CDR3 is TGCGCCAGCAGCCGTTGGCCCCAAGAGACCCAGTACTTC.

The V call is TRBV20-1, the J call TRBJ2-1; tentatively, D is TRBD1 (5 bases). V was clipped by 6 bases and J by 9 bases, with 9 bases between them. CDR3 size: 10 residues. The germline V gene has CDR1 DFQATT and CDR2 SNEGSKA (reference sequence). The CDR3 region is CSATQGEQFF. The CDR3 nucleotides read TGCAGTGCCACCCAGGGTGAGCAGTTCTTC.

The CDR3 DNA is TGTGCCAGCTCACCCTATCCTGCTAGCACAGATACGCAGTATTTT. Its protein product is CASSPYPASTDTQYF. This chain joins TRBV18 and TRBJ2-3, with unresolved D. Trimming stripped 3 bases from V and 0 bases from J, with 10 bases between. Germline-derived CDR1 and CDR2 are KGHSH and LQKENI. This CDR3 region has 15 residues.

The chain recombines TRBV23-1 with TRBJ2-1, with 13 bases fitting TRBD2. TRBV23-1 falls under the ORF class, with uncertain function. This CDR3 has 18 residues. The V gene end was trimmed by 0 bases and the J gene end by 6 bases; junction bases not matched to a gene: 8. This CDR3 reads CASSQSSTSGRAGNEQFF. The CDR3 bases are TGCGCCAGCAGTCAATCGTCTACTAGCGGGAGGGCCGGCAATGAGCAGTTCTTC.

This clone was seen a single time. The V gene is TRBV28, the J gene TRBJ1-1, with D possibly matching TRBD1 (5 bases). Trimming shortened V by 5 bases and J by 6 bases, and 10 bases separated the two germline ends. CDR3 size: 12 residues. Germline V gives CDR1 MDHEN, CDR2 SYDVKM. CDR3 residues: CASSQDNPEAFF. The CDR3 bases are TGTGCCAGCAGTCAGGACAACCCTGAAGCTTTCTTT.

The rearrangement links TRBV7-9 to TRBJ2-7, with D possibly TRBD1 on 6 matching bases. With 1 base removed from V and 1 base from J, the gap between germline ends came to 8 bases. CDR3 length: 14 residues. CDR1 is SEHNR and CDR2 is FQNEAQ in the germline V gene (reference sequence). CDR3 in amino acids: CASSLGQDSYEQYF. As DNA, the CDR3 is TGTGCCAGCAGCTTAGGACAGGATTCCTACGAGCAGTACTTC.

This chain joins TRBV6-1 and TRBJ2-3, with D possibly matching TRBD2 (6 bases). Germline values: CDR1 MNHNS, CDR2 SASEGT. This CDR3 has 14 residues. The ends were cut back, 7 bases at V and 0 bases at J, with 11 bases in the middle. This chain's CDR3 is CASMLAGSTDTQYF. The CDR3 DNA reads TGTGCCAGCATGTTGGCGGGAAGCACAGATACGCAGTATTTT.

J is TRBJ1-5 and V is TRBV6-1, with D tentatively TRBD1 (6 bases). In germline, CDR1 is MNHNS, CDR2 SASEGT. The CDR3 totals 15 residues. V shed 2 bases and J shed 0 bases, with 8 bases lying between them. CDR3 DNA sequence: TGTGCCAGCAGTGAACAGGGGTATAGCAATCAGCCCCAGCATTTT. Translation: CASSEQGYSNQPQHF.

The rearrangement joins TRBV7-9 to TRBJ2-7; 7 positions match TRBD1. With 4 bases clipped from V and 4 bases from J, the junction kept 7 bases outside the gene matches. CDR1 SEHNR and CDR2 FQNEAQ come from the germline V gene (reference sequence). This CDR3 is built from 14 residues. CDR3 sequence (DNA): TGTGCCAGCAGCTCACAGGGGATTAGTTACGAGCAGTACTTC. Its translation is CASSSQGISYEQYF.

In this sample, this clone turned up a few times. The chain is built from TRBV6-1 and TRBJ1-2; no clear D gene. Germline CDR1 reads MNHNS; CDR2 reads SASEGT. Trimming cost V 2 bases and J 8 bases, with 6 bases left between them. This CDR3 is built from 11 residues. This CDR3 reads CASSERGGYTF. DNA of the CDR3: TGTGCCAGCAGTGAACGGGGAGGCTACACCTTC.

This rearrangement joins TRBV7-2 to TRBJ1-3; 7 bases map to TRBD1. CDR1 and CDR2 from the germline V gene are SGHTA and FQGNSA. The V gene end was trimmed by 1 base and the J gene end by 2 bases; junction bases not matched to a gene: 5. This CDR3 has 16 amino acids. CDR3 loop: CASSLGGQVAGNTIYF. CDR3 nucleotides: TGTGCCAGCAGCTTAGGAGGACAGGTGGCTGGAAACACCATATATTTT.

As to this clone: This CDR3 is also generated by other DNA sequences in the sample. V usage is TRBV6-1 and J usage is TRBJ2-5; 7 bases line up with TRBD1. Germline values: CDR1 MNHNS, CDR2 SASEGT. There are 13 residues in the CDR3. Unmatched junction bases numbered 2, after V lost 5 bases and J lost 2 bases. CDR3 coding DNA: TGTGCCAGCAGTTTGGACAGGCAAGAGACCCAGTACTTC. Translating gives CASSLDRQETQYF.

This clone was recorded a few times. A far larger clone differs by one base, so this is likely a read error. The chain carries TRBV4-2 and TRBJ2-1; 7 bases map to TRBD2. The CDR3 runs to 16 residues. The J segment lost 4 bases and the V segment lost 0 bases, leaving 6 bases of the junction unmatched. Germline lookup yields CDR1 LGHNA and CDR2 YNFKEQ. The CDR3 loop reads CASSQDGLAEYNEQFF. The CDR3 DNA reads as TGTGCCAGCAGCCAAGATGGGCTAGCGGAGTACAATGAGCAGTTCTTC.

V usage is TRBV7-3 and J usage is TRBJ2-1, with 10 positions matching TRBD2. V gave up 2 bases and J gave up 10 bases; unmatched junction bases: 5. CDR3 size: 14 residues. Germline CDR1 and CDR2: SGHTA and FQGTGA. CDR3 coding DNA: TGTGCCAGCAGCTTACTAGCGGGGGCCCCCGAGCAGTTCTTC. Amino acids: CASSLLAGAPEQFF. Looking up the rest from reference TRBV7-3 and TRBJ2-1 gives the full variable domain: GAGVSQTPSNKVTEKGKYVELRCDPISGHTALYWYRQSLGQGPEFLIYFQGTGAADDSGLPNDRFFAVRPEGSVSTLKIQRTERGDSAVYLCASSLLAGAPEQFFGPGTRLTVL.

The DNA of the CDR3 is TGTGCCACCGCTCAGACAGGGCCAAATGGCTACACCTTC. Its protein product is CATAQTGPNGYTF. The V and J genes are TRBV10-3 and TRBJ1-2, with TRBD1 matching 7 bases. CDR1 and CDR2 (germline): ENHRY, SYGVKD. Trimming cost V 10 bases and J 6 bases; bases outside gene matches: 11. The CDR3 contains 13 residues.

The V gene is TRBV5-4, the J gene TRBJ2-1; D unresolved. The germline V gene has CDR1 SGHNT and CDR2 YYREEE (reference sequence). V was trimmed by 0 bases and J by 5 bases, leaving 12 bases between them. The CDR3 has 15 residues. CDR3 nucleotides: TGTGCCAGCAGCTTGGCGTCGAAAAGCCACAATGAGCAGTTCTTC. It encodes CASSLASKSHNEQFF.

This clone has only a few counts. CDR3 coding DNA: TGTGCCAGCAGCTTGGGGGGGGCTAGCGGGGGAAATGAGCAGTTCTTC. Its translation is CASSLGGASGGNEQFF. The chain is built from TRBV5-4 and TRBJ2-1; 10 nucleotides line up with TRBD2. Germline CDR1 SGHNT, CDR2 YYREEE (reference sequence). CDR3 length equals 16 residues. The J segment lost 7 bases and the V segment lost 0 bases, leaving 7 bases of the junction unmatched.

The gene calls are TRBV6-5 and TRBJ2-7; D not certain. The CDR3 runs to 12 residues. V was clipped by 4 bases and J by 3 bases, with 7 bases between them. Germline CDR1 is MNHEY and CDR2 is SVGAGI. CDR3 DNA: TGTGCCAGCAGTTTAACTGGCTACGAGCAGTACTTC. Translating it yields CASSLTGYEQYF.

The rearrangement uses TRBV6-5 and TRBJ1-2; D is unresolved. V shed 5 bases and J shed 5 bases, with 6 bases lying between them. Looked up from germline, CDR1 is MNHEY and CDR2 is SVGAGI. The CDR3 has 11 amino acids. The DNA of the CDR3 is TGTGCCAGCAGTGCCGGTTATGGCTACACCTTC. Protein sequence: CASSAGYGYTF.

V usage is TRBV27 and J usage is TRBJ1-1; D not certain. Germline CDR1 and CDR2: MNHEY and SMNVEV (reference sequence). V lost 3 bases to trimming and J lost 4 bases, with 12 bases between them. This CDR3 contains 14 residues. The CDR3 sequence: CASSFNWAGTEAFF. The CDR3 DNA reads as TGTGCCAGCAGTTTTAATTGGGCAGGCACTGAAGCTTTCTTT.

CDR3 in DNA: TGCGCCAGCAGTTTACTAGCGGGACCTCCCTACGAGCAGTACTTC. Protein product: CASSLLAGPPYEQYF. The rearrangement links TRBV5-1 to TRBJ2-7, with 10 nucleotides matching TRBD2. Looked up from germline, CDR1 is SGHRS and CDR2 is YFSETQ. The CDR3 has 15 amino acids. Trimming at V came to 5 bases and at J to 2 bases, leaving 7 bases not matched to a gene.

The chain links TRBV7-8 to TRBJ1-5; 7 bases line up with TRBD1. The CDR3 runs to 14 residues. Unmatched junction bases numbered 3, after V lost 4 bases and J lost 3 bases. CDR1 is SGHVS and CDR2 is FQNEAQ in the germline V gene. CDR3 sequence reads: CASSSGQINQPQHF. The CDR3 DNA reads TGTGCCAGCAGCTCGGGACAGATCAATCAGCCCCAGCATTTT.

The gene calls are TRBV5-1 and TRBJ2-7; maybe TRBD1 (6 bases). The germline V gene encodes CDR1 SGHRS and CDR2 YFSETQ. V gave up 2 bases and J gave up 4 bases, with 16 bases separating them. CDR3 length: 15 residues. The CDR3 here is CASSLQGQASYEQYF. CDR3 sequence (DNA): TGCGCCAGCAGCTTACAGGGTCAAGCTTCGTACGAGCAGTACTTC. Using reference TRBV5-1 and TRBJ2-7 for the parts outside the CDR3, the full variable domain is KAGVTQTPRYLIKTRGQQVTLSCSPISGHRSVSWYQQTPGQGLQFLFEYFSETQRNKGNFPGRFSGRQFSNSRSEMNVSTLELGDSALYLCASSLQGQASYEQYFGPGTRLTVT.

The chain is built from TRBV2 and TRBJ2-1; TRBD1 matches at 9 bases. Looked up from germline, CDR1 is SNHLY and CDR2 is FYNNEI. CDR3 length: 14 residues. V shed 7 bases and J 8 bases; nucleotides not matched to a gene: 9. CDR3 nucleotide sequence: TGTGCCAGCATCCCGGGACAGGGACTTCATGAGCAGTTCTTC. Translated, it gives CASIPGQGLHEQFF.

The genes are TRBV5-4 and TRBJ1-1, with D unclear. Germline loops: CDR1 SGHNT, CDR2 YYREEE (reference sequence). V dropped 3 bases and J dropped 2 bases, with 14 bases sitting between them. This CDR3 has 15 residues. This CDR3 is CASSWRATLNTEAFF. In DNA form, the CDR3 reads TGTGCCAGCAGCTGGAGGGCCACCCTCAACACTGAAGCTTTCTTT. Based on the CDR3 plus reference TRBV5-4 and TRBJ1-1, the full variable domain is ETGVTQSPTHLIKTRGQQVTLRCSSQSGHNTVSWYQQALGQGPQFIFQYYREEENGRGNFPPRFSGLQFPNYSSELNVNALELDDSALYLCASSWRATLNTEAFFGQGTRLTVV.

This chain links TRBV19 with TRBJ1-1; 7 positions agree with TRBD1. With V trimmed by 7 bases and J by 3 bases, 8 bases remained unmatched. CDR1 and CDR2 from the germline V gene are LNHDA and SQIVND (reference sequence). The CDR3 is made up of 14 amino acids. DNA for the CDR3: TGTGCCAGTAACCCAGGGGGGACCTACACTGAAGCTTTCTTT. This sequence encodes CASNPGGTYTEAFF.